Listed below are T cell receptor beta chains from one sample, sequenced in a study of shared clonotypes between healthy human individuals. Repertoires were generated with immunoSEQ multiplex PCR, while TCRdb's copy carries only in-frame clones and drops some. The sample shows some 470,000 clones, less than 80% of them seen only once. Sequenced: PBMCs. The receptors derive from a woman between 40 and 50 years old in good health. Some clones in this sample may be carry-over from other donors' samples. Each CDR3 is given with its conserved first and last residue. D genes are given only for firm matches. A clone size is listed for some rows: how often the clone was seen (once, few, many), or a class if it is expanded.

v_gene,abundance,j_gene,d_gene,CDR3nt,CDR3aa
TRBV18,-,TRBJ1-5,TRBD1,TGTGCCAGCTCGTCCGGGACAGTACCAGACCGGCCCCAGCATTTT,CASSSGTVPDRPQHF
TRBV5-1,-,TRBJ2-7,TRBD1,TGCGCCAGCAGCCCCTCCACCCGACAGGGCCCAAGCGAGCAGTACTTC,CASSPSTRQGPSEQYF
TRBV2,-,TRBJ2-5,TRBD2,TGTGCCAGCAGTGTGGCTAGCGGGGACCCCCAAGAGACCCAGTACTTC,CASSVASGDPQETQYF
TRBV30,-,TRBJ2-3,TRBD2,TGTGCCTGGAGTGTATCTCTAGCGGGAGATACGCAGTATTTT,CAWSVSLAGDTQYF
TRBV5-6,few,TRBJ1-1,TRBD1,TGTGCCAGCAGCCCATTCGGTACAGGGGAGGGTCCTGAAGCTTTCTTT,CASSPFGTGEGPEAFF
TRBV19,-,TRBJ1-5,-,TGTGCCAGTAGTAGGGACCTCAGGGCAGGGTGGCAGCCCCAGCATTTT,CASSRDLRAGWQPQHF
TRBV10-3,-,TRBJ1-1,-,TGTGCCATCAGGAGAAACACTGAAGCTTTCTTT,CAIRRNTEAFF
TRBV6-5,-,TRBJ2-3,TRBD1,TGTGCCAGCAGAGGACAGGGCACAGATACGCAGTATTTT,CASRGQGTDTQYF
TRBV6-6,-,TRBJ2-7,TRBD1,TGTGCCAGCAGTTACCGGGACAGAATCCACGAGCAGTACTTC,CASSYRDRIHEQYF
TRBV11-2,few,TRBJ2-2,-,TGTGCCAGCAGCTCAGAGTACGGGGAGCTGTTTTTT,CASSSEYGELFF
TRBV30,-,TRBJ2-3,TRBD1,TGTGCCTGGAACCCCGGGACAGGGGGCCATGATACGCAGTATTTT,CAWNPGTGGHDTQYF
TRBV19,-,TRBJ2-1,TRBD2,TGTGCCAGTAGTAGACTAGCGGGAGGCCGGTATGAGCAGTTCTTC,CASSRLAGGRYEQFF
TRBV5-1,-,TRBJ1-1,-,TGCGCCAGCAGCTTTCCGGGGGAACACACTGAAGCTTTCTTT,CASSFPGEHTEAFF
TRBV30,-,TRBJ1-4,-,TGTGCCTGGCTTCAACAGTTTAATGAAAAACTGTTTTTT,CAWLQQFNEKLFF
TRBV5-6,few,TRBJ2-7,-,TGTGCCAGTTCGGGACACGAACACTACGAGCAGTACTTC,CASSGHEHYEQYF
TRBV19,-,TRBJ2-7,TRBD2,TGTGCCCGGGAGGGGGGAACCTACGAGCAGTACTTC,CAREGGTYEQYF
TRBV19,-,TRBJ2-1,-,TGTGCCAGTACCCCAGGGCGGAACTCCTACAATGAGCAGTTCTTC,CASTPGRNSYNEQFF
TRBV6-5,-,TRBJ1-1,TRBD1,TGTGCCAGCAGACCACCTGGACAGGTTGAAGCTTTCTTT,CASRPPGQVEAFF
TRBV7-6,-,TRBJ2-7,-,TGTGCCAGCAGCTTTCAGGGGACCTACGAGCAGTACTTC,CASSFQGTYEQYF
TRBV7-8,-,TRBJ2-5,-,TGTGCCAGCAGCTTAGATGGCAGGGGTCGAGAGACCCAGTACTTC,CASSLDGRGRETQYF
TRBV6-4,-,TRBJ2-6,-,TGTGCCAGCAGTGACTCCGTAAAGACTGGGGCCAACGTCCTGACTTTC,CASSDSVKTGANVLTF
TRBV29-1,-,TRBJ2-6,-,TGCAGCGCCGCCAGGGACACCGACTCTGGGGCCAACGTCCTGACTTTC,CSAARDTDSGANVLTF
TRBV28,-,TRBJ1-2,-,TGTGCCAGCAGACTAGGGTGGGGGGCCCCTTCTAACTATGGCTACACCTTC,CASRLGWGAPSNYGYTF
TRBV30,-,TRBJ2-1,TRBD1,TGTGCCTGGAGTGTGGGGGACAGGCAGTTCTTC,CAWSVGDRQFF
TRBV10-3,once,TRBJ1-2,TRBD1,TGTGCCATCAGTGAGTTTGGGACAGGGGGCAATGGCTACACCTTC,CAISEFGTGGNGYTF
TRBV29-1,-,TRBJ2-7,TRBD2,TGCAGCGTAGCCTTCGGGACTAGCGGATTCTACGAGCAGTACTTC,CSVAFGTSGFYEQYF
TRBV27,-,TRBJ2-5,TRBD2,TGTGCCAGCAGTCAGCGGGAGAAAGAGACCCAGTACTTC,CASSQREKETQYF
TRBV5-4,-,TRBJ2-3,TRBD2,TGTGCCAGCAGCCCGGGACTAGCGGGGGATACGCAGTATTTT,CASSPGLAGDTQYF
TRBV2,-,TRBJ2-7,-,TGTGCCAGCAGTGGCACCGGGGGCATATCCTACGAGCAGTACTTC,CASSGTGGISYEQYF
TRBV5-1,-,TRBJ1-1,-,TGCGCCAGCAGCTCAGGGGTAAATACTGAAGCTTTCTTT,CASSSGVNTEAFF
TRBV4-1,-,TRBJ2-7,-,TGCGCCAGCAGCCGAGACTATGGGGACGGTACCTACGAGCAGTACTTC,CASSRDYGDGTYEQYF
TRBV9,-,TRBJ2-2,-,TGTGCCAGCAGCGTAGCGGCAGGGGCTATGGTCGGGGAGCTGTTTTTT,CASSVAAGAMVGELFF
TRBV15,-,TRBJ2-5,-,TGTGCCACCAGCAGAGGGGGGGAGACCCAGTACTTC,CATSRGGETQYF
TRBV15,-,TRBJ2-7,-,TGTGCCACCAGCGGAAGTACAGGGAGGGCCACCTACGAGCAGTACTTC,CATSGSTGRATYEQYF
TRBV7-6,-,TRBJ1-5,TRBD1,TGTGCCAGCAGCTTAGGAACGGCAGGGGGCATTGGCAATCAGCCCCAGCATTTT,CASSLGTAGGIGNQPQHF
TRBV28,few,TRBJ1-5,-,TGTGCCAGCAGCGGGGGGGGCTATCAGCCCCAGCATTTT,CASSGGGYQPQHF
TRBV28,-,TRBJ2-7,-,TGTGCCAGCAGTTTCTGGGATGGACTCGGCTCCTACGAGCAGTACTTC,CASSFWDGLGSYEQYF
TRBV2,once,TRBJ1-5,-,TGTGCCAGCAGTGAAGAGGCGCAGGGACGGCCCCAGCATTTT,CASSEEAQGRPQHF
TRBV6-4,-,TRBJ2-5,TRBD2,TGTGCCAGCAGTTCTCTAGCGGGAGGGCCCCAGTACTTC,CASSSLAGGPQYF
TRBV7-9,-,TRBJ1-4,-,TGTGCCAGCGGACATGGCAATGAAAAACTGTTTTTT,CASGHGNEKLFF
TRBV29-1,many,TRBJ1-4,TRBD1,TGCAGCGTTCAACCGGGACAGGATAATGAAAAACTGTTTTTT,CSVQPGQDNEKLFF
TRBV28,-,TRBJ1-5,-,TGTGCCAGCAGCCTATTCAATCAGCCCCAGCATTTT,CASSLFNQPQHF
TRBV6-1,-,TRBJ2-2,-,TGTGCCAGCATGTTACAGCACGGACAGGGGGAGCTGTTTTTT,CASMLQHGQGELFF
TRBV28,-,TRBJ2-7,TRBD2,TGTGCCAGCAGTTTGGGGGTAGCGGGACCGGTCGAGCAGTACTTC,CASSLGVAGPVEQYF
TRBV5-1,-,TRBJ2-7,-,TGCGCCAGCAGCTCCACGGGAACCTACGAGCAGTACTTC,CASSSTGTYEQYF
TRBV5-5,few,TRBJ1-1,TRBD1,TGTGCCAGCAGCTTCGGACAGGTCAACACTGAAGCTTTCTTT,CASSFGQVNTEAFF